A selection of T cell receptor delta chains follows, all from one sample in a study of gammadelta T cells in human blood. TCRdb re-identified clones in the RT-PCR reads via CATT. The sample carries hundreds of delta-chain clones, 10% to 14% recorded once. Sequences were obtained from Vgamma9Vdelta2 gamma-delta T cells from adult blood. These receptors were taken from a human donor. Each CDR3 is given with its conserved first and last residue.

j_gene: TRDJ3
v_gene: TRDV2
CDR3aa: CACDTVLHPGILPSSWDTRQMFF

j_gene: TRDJ3
v_gene: TRDV2
CDR3aa: CACDTVGSSSWDTRQMFF

j_gene: TRDJ1
v_gene: TRDV2
CDR3aa: CACDSMAFPNRFAAGGTDKLIF

j_gene: TRDJ3
v_gene: TRDV2
CDR3aa: CACDPTIPAWDTRQMFF

j_gene: TRDJ3
v_gene: TRDV2
CDR3aa: CACDPVLGDNSWDTRQMFF

j_gene: TRDJ1
v_gene: TRDV2
CDR3aa: CACDEVQRLGDTDTDKLIF

j_gene: TRDJ1
v_gene: TRDV2
CDR3aa: CACDTVVALGYTDKLIF

j_gene: TRDJ1
v_gene: TRDV2
CDR3aa: CACDTVGPTHPVLGDTGRDKLIF

j_gene: TRDJ1
v_gene: TRDV2
CDR3aa: CACDTVDTRYTDKLIF

j_gene: TRDJ1
v_gene: TRDV2
CDR3aa: CACDIVRRLGDTKYTDKLIF

j_gene: TRDJ1
v_gene: TRDV2
CDR3aa: CACDSITGGYALIHKLIF

j_gene: TRDJ1
v_gene: TRDV2
CDR3aa: CACDTVEKLGEFTDKLIF

j_gene: TRDJ1
v_gene: TRDV2
CDR3aa: CACDTLGTGGYADKLIF

j_gene: TRDJ1
v_gene: TRDV2
CDR3aa: CACDPLGYNTDKLIF

j_gene: TRDJ1
v_gene: TRDV2
CDR3aa: CACDPLLVGGKSTDKLIF

j_gene: TRDJ3
v_gene: TRDV2
CDR3aa: CACDTVSTGGYPRDTRQMFF

j_gene: TRDJ1
v_gene: TRDV2
CDR3aa: CACDPVLPMTYTDKLIF

j_gene: TRDJ1
v_gene: TRDV2
CDR3aa: CACDSLVLGEKGKLIF

j_gene: TRDJ1
v_gene: TRDV2
CDR3aa: CACDTVEAFLQGTGDRVRGKLIF

j_gene: TRDJ1
v_gene: TRDV1
CDR3aa: CALGELRLPAKLIF

j_gene: TRDJ3
v_gene: TRDV2
CDR3aa: CACDTVGDQIESWDTRQMFF

j_gene: TRDJ1
v_gene: TRDV1
CDR3aa: CALGEPSVLGIIHSYTDKLIF

j_gene: TRDJ1
v_gene: TRDV2
CDR3aa: CACDTVGALPPYTDKLIF

j_gene: TRDJ3
v_gene: TRDV2
CDR3aa: CACDTAENFPSVLSWDTRQMFF

j_gene: TRDJ2
v_gene: TRDV2
CDR3aa: CACDPVLGDRREALTAQLFF

j_gene: TRDJ1
v_gene: TRDV2
CDR3aa: CACDTVQPINYMRLGDTRGLTDKLIF

j_gene: TRDJ3
v_gene: TRDV2
CDR3aa: CACDALLGDTRRSSWDTRQMFF

j_gene: TRDJ1
v_gene: TRDV2
CDR3aa: CACDMLSKTDKLIF

j_gene: TRDJ1
v_gene: TRDV2
CDR3aa: CACDRLPVGRTEGPGADKLIF

j_gene: TRDJ1
v_gene: TRDV1
CDR3aa: CALGEPSVRGDTRDKLIF

j_gene: TRDJ1
v_gene: TRDV2
CDR3aa: CACDSLTGDRGYTDKLIF

j_gene: TRDJ3
v_gene: TRDV2
CDR3aa: CACDPVLGDTSSWDTRQMFF

j_gene: TRDJ1
v_gene: TRDV2
CDR3aa: CACDTWGLNTDKLIF

j_gene: TRDJ1
v_gene: TRDV2
CDR3aa: CACDTLGTLDKLIF

j_gene: TRDJ3
v_gene: TRDV2
CDR3aa: CACDTVGIQSSWDTRQMFF

j_gene: TRDJ3
v_gene: TRDV2
CDR3aa: CACDRLGESSWDTRQMFF

j_gene: TRDJ1
v_gene: TRDV2
CDR3aa: CACDVLGDQDADKLIF

j_gene: TRDJ3
v_gene: TRDV2
CDR3aa: CACDSVLGDTRWDTRQMFF

j_gene: TRDJ1
v_gene: TRDV2
CDR3aa: CACDTLGGIPSSSDKLIF

j_gene: TRDJ3
v_gene: TRDV2
CDR3aa: CACDTAGGTWDTRQMFF

j_gene: TRDJ3
v_gene: TRDV2
CDR3aa: CACDSPLGDSGLSSWDTRQMFF

j_gene: TRDJ1
v_gene: TRDV2
CDR3aa: CACDDILGDSYTDKLIF

j_gene: TRDJ1
v_gene: TRDV2
CDR3aa: CACDVLGDIDKLIF

j_gene: TRDJ1
v_gene: TRDV2
CDR3aa: CACQILGDLSKGADKLIF

j_gene: TRDJ1
v_gene: TRDV2
CDR3aa: CACDPLPDWGIPFVNKLIF

j_gene: TRDJ1
v_gene: TRDV2
CDR3aa: CACDTLSPANARVGDRDSADKLIF

j_gene: TRDJ1
v_gene: TRDV2
CDR3aa: CACDILGDTGADKLIF

j_gene: TRDJ1
v_gene: TRDV2
CDR3aa: CACDKILPSGLSELGDTLYTDKLIF